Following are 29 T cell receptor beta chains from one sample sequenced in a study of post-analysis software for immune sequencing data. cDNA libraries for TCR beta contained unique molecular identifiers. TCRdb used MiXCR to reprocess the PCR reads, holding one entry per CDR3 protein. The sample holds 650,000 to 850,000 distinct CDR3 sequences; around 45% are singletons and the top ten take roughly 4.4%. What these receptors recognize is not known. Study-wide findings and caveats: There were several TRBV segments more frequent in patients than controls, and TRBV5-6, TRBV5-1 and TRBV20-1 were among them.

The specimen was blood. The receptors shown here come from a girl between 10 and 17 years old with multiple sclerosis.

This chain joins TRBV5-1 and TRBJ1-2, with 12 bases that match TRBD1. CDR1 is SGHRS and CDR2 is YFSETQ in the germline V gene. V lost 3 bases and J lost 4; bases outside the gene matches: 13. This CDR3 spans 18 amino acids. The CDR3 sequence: CASSSWGTGGVWGYGYTF. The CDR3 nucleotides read TGCGCCAGCAGCTCTTGGGGGACAGGGGGCGTTTGGGGCTATGGCTACACCTTC.

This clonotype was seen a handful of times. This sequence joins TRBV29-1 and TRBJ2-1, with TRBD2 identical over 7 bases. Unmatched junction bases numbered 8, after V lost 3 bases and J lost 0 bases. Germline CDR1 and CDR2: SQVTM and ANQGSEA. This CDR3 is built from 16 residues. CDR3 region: CSVDLAEAASYNEQFF. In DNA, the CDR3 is TGCAGCGTTGACCTAGCGGAGGCGGCCTCCTACAATGAGCAGTTCTTC.

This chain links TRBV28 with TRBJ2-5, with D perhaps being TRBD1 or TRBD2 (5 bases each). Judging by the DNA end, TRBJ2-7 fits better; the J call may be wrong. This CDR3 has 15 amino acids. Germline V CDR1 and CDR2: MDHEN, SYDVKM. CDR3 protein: CASSLWRGKNYEQYF. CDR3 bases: TGTGCCAGCAGTTTATGGAGGGGCAAAAACTACGAGCAGTACTTC.

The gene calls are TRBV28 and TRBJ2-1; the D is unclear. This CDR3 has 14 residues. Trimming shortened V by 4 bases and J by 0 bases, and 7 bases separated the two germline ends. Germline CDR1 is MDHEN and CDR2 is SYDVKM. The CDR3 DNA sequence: TGTGCCAGCAGTTCCTACAGCTCCTACAATGAGCAGTTCTTC. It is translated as CASSSYSSYNEQFF.

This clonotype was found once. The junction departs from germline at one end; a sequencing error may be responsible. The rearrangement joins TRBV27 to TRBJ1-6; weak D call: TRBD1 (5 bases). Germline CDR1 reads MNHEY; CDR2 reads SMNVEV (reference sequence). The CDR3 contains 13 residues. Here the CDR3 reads CASSLTAGSPRHF. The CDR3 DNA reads TGTGCCAGCAGTTTGACAGCGGGTTCACCCCGCCACTTT.

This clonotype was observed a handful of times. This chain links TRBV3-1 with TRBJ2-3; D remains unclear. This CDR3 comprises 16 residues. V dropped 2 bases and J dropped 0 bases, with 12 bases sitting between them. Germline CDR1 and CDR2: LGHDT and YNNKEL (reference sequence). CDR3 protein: CASSQRAQTSTDTQYF. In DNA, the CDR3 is TGTGCCAGCAGCCAAAGGGCGCAAACTAGCACAGATACGCAGTATTTT.

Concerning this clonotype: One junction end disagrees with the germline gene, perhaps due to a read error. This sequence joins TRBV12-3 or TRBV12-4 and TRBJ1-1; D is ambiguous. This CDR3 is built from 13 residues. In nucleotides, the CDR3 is TGTACCAGCAGTTTAGTCCCGAACACTGAAGCTTTCTTT. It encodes CTSSLVPNTEAFF.

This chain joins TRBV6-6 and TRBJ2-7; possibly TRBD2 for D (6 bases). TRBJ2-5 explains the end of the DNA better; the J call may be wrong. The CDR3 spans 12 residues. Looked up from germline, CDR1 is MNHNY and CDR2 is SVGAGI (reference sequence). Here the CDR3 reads CASFTAGETQYF. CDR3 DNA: TGTGCCAGCTTTACAGCGGGCGAGACCCAGTACTTC.

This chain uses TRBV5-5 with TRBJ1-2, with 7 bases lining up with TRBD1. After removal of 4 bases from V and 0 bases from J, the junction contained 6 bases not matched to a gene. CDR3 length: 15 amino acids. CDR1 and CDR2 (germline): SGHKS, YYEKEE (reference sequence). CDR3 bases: TGTGCCAGCAGCCCGGGACAGTTAGCTAACTATGGCTACACCTTC. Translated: CASSPGQLANYGYTF. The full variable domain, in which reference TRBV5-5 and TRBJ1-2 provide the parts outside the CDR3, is DAGVTQSPTHLIKTRGQQVTLRCSPISGHKSVSWYQQVLGQGPQFIFQYYEKEERGRGNFPDRFSARQFPNYSSELNVNALLLGDSALYLCASSPGQLANYGYTFGSGTRLTVV.

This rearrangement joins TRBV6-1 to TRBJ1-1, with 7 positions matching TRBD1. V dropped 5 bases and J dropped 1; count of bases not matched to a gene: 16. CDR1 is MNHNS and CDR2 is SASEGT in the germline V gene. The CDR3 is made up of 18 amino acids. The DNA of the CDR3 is TGTGCCAGCAGTCTTCGGGCGGGCGCCCGGACAGGGAACACTGAAGCTTTCTTT. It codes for CASSLRAGARTGNTEAFF.

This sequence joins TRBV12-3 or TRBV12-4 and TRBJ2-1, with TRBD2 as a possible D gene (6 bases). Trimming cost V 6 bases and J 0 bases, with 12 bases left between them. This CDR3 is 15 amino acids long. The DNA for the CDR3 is TGTGCCAGCAGCAGGAGGGAGAGCTCCTACAATGAGCAGTTCTTC. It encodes CASSRRESSYNEQFF.

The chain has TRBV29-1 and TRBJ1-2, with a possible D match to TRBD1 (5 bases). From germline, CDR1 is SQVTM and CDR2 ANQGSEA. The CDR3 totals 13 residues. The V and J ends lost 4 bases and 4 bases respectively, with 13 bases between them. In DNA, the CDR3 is TGCAGCGTTGTGGGGACCGATTCCTATGGCTACACCTTC. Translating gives CSVVGTDSYGYTF.

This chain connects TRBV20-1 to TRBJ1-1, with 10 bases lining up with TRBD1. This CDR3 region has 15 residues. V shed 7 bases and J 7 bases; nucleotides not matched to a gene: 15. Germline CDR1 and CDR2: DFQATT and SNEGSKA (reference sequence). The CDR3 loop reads CSVLTADRGLVEAFF. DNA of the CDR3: TGCAGTGTTTTGACCGCCGACAGGGGGCTTGTTGAAGCTTTCTTT.

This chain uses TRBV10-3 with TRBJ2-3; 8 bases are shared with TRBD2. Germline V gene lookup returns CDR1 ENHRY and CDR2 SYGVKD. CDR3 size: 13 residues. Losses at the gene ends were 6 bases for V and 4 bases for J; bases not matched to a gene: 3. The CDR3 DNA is TGTGCCATCAGACTAGCGGAGCCAGATACGCAGTATTTT. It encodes CAIRLAEPDTQYF.

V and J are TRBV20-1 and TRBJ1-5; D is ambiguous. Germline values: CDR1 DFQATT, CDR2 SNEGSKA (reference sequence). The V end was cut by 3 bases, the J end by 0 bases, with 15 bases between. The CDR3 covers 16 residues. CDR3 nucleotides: TGCAGTGCTAGCCCCGGACGGTCATATAGCAATCAGCCCCAGCATTTT. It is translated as CSASPGRSYSNQPQHF.

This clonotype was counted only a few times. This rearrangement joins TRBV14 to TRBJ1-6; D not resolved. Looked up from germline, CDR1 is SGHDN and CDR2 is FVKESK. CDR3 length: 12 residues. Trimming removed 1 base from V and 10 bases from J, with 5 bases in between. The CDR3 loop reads CASSQGHSPLHF. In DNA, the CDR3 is TGTGCCAGCAGCCAAGGCCACTCACCCCTCCACTTT.

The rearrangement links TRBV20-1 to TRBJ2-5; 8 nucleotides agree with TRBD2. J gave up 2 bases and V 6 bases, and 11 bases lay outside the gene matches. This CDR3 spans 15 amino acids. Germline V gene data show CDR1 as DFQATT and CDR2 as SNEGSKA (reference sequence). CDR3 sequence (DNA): TGCAGTGCCTCCGGACTAGCTGTTCCTCAAGAGACCCAGTACTTC. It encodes CSASGLAVPQETQYF.

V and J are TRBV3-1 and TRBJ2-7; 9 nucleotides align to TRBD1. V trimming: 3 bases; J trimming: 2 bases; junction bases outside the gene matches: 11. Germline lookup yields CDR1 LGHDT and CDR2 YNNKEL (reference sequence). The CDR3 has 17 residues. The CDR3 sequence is CASSHHSGTGRPYEQYF. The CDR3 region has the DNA TGTGCCAGCAGCCATCACTCCGGGACAGGGAGGCCCTACGAGCAGTACTTC.

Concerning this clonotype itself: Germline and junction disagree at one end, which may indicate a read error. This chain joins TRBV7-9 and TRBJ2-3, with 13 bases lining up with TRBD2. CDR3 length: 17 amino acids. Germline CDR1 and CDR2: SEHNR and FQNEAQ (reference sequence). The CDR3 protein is CASGLWTSGSGSDTQYF. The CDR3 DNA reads TGTGCCAGCGGCTTGTGGACTAGCGGGAGTGGGTCCGATACGCAGTATTTT. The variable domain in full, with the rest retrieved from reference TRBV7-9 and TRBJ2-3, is DTGVSQNPRHKITKRGQNVTFRCDPISEHNRLYWYRQTLGQGPEFLTYFQNEAQLEKSRLLSDRFSAERPKGSFSTLEIQRTEQGDSAMYLCASGLWTSGSGSDTQYFGPGTRLTVL.

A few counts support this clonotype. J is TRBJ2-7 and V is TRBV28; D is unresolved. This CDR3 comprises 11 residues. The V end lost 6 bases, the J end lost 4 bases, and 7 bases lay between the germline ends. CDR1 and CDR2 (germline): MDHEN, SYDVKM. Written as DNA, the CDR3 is TGTGCCAGCAGCACGATTTACGAGCAGTACTTC. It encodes CASSTIYEQYF.

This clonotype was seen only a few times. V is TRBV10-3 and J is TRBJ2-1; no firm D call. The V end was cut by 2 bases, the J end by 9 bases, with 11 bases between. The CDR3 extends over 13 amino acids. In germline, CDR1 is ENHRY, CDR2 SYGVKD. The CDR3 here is CAISEVGWGEQFF. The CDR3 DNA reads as TGTGCCATCAGTGAGGTAGGGTGGGGTGAGCAGTTCTTC.

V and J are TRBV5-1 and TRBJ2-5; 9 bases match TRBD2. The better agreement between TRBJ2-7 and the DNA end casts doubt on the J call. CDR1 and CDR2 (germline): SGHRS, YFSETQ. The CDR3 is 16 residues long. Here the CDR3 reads CASSLNALAGNYEQYF. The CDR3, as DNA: TGCGCCAGCAGCTTGAATGCACTAGCGGGCAACTACGAGCAGTACTTC.

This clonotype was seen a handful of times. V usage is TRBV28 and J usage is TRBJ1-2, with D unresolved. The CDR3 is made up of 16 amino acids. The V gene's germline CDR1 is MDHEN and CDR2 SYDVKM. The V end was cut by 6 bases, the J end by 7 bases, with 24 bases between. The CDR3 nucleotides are TGTGCCAGCAGCCACAACCCCGGGAGCCCTAGCGGTGGCTACACCTTC. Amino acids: CASSHNPGSPSGGYTF.

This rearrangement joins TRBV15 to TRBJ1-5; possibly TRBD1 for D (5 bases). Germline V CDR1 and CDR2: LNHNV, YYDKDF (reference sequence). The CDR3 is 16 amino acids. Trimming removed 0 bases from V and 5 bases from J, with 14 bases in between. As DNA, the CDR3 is TGTGCCACCAGCAGAGATCTGGGGCGCGGAGATCAGCCCCAGCATTTT. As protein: CATSRDLGRGDQPQHF.

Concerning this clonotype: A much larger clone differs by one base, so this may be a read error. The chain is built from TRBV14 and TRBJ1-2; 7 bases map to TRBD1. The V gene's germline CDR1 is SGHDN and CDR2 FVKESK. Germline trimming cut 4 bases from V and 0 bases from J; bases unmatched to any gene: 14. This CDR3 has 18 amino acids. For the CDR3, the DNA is TGTGCCAGCAGCCTAAAGTTACCAGTCGGACAGGCTAACTATGGCTACACCTTC. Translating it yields CASSLKLPVGQANYGYTF.

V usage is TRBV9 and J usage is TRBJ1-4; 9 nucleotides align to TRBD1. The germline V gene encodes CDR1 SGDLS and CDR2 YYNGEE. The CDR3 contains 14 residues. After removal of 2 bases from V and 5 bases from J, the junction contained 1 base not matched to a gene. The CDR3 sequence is CASSVGTGNEKLFF. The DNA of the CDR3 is TGTGCCAGCAGCGTCGGGACAGGGAATGAAAAACTGTTTTTT.

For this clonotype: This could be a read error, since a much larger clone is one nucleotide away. DNA of the CDR3: TGTGCCAGCACCCCTGGGGGTTTGGGGGCCAACGTCCTGACTTTC. Translation gives CASTPGGLGANVLTF. The chain uses TRBV7-9 and TRBJ2-6; perhaps D is TRBD1 or TRBD2 (5 bases each). The germline gives CDR1 SEHNR, CDR2 FQNEAQ (reference sequence). The V and J ends lost 7 bases and 4 bases respectively, with 14 bases between them. The CDR3 covers 15 residues.

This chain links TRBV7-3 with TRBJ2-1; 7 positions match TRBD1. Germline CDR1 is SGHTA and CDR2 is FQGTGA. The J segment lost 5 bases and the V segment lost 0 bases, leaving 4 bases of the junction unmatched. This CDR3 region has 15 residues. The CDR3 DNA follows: TGTGCCAGCAGCTTAACGGACAGGACACACAATGAGCAGTTCTTC. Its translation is CASSLTDRTHNEQFF.

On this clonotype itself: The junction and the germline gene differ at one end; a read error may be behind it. CDR3 coding DNA: TGTGCCAGAAGCTTAGGGACTAGCGGGACAGATACGCAGTATTTT. It encodes CARSLGTSGTDTQYF. The chain has TRBV7-2 and TRBJ2-3; 12 nucleotides agree with TRBD2. CDR3 length: 15 residues. From germline, CDR1 is SGHTA and CDR2 FQGNSA.